What follows are 14 T cell receptor beta chains derived from one specimen sequenced in a study of T cell changes during pregnancy in multiple sclerosis (dated by TCRdb to about 2019). The library was produced with the immunoSEQ multiplex PCR assay. As stored in TCRdb, this immuneACCESS dataset retains in-frame rearrangements with V and J assigned. A fraction of the clones does not appear; measured against another copy, unresolved V genes explain less than half of the discrepancy, and the remainder lacks a known reason. This sample gives 55,000 to 75,000 clones in total; 90% to 95% of them show up just once. Around 2.4% of the sample is held by the ten biggest clonotypes. The sample consisted of peripheral blood, taken in the third trimester of pregnancy. All receptors come from a female donor in good health, enrolled as a control in a pregnancy study.

V is TRBV25-1 and J is TRBJ2-2; 7 positions match TRBD1. Trimming at V came to 2 bases and at J to 6 bases, leaving 15 bases not matched to a gene. The CDR3 extends over 18 amino acids. Germline values: CDR1 MGHDK, CDR2 SYGVNS. The CDR3 DNA reads as TGTGCCAGCAGTGAACACCTCGAGACAGGGAGAATCCCCGGGGAGCTGTTTTTT. It specifies CASSEHLETGRIPGELFF.

The gene calls are TRBV10-3 and TRBJ2-1, with D possibly TRBD2 on 6 matching bases. Trimming shortened V by 2 bases and J by 2 bases, and 10 bases separated the two germline ends. Germline CDR1 and CDR2: ENHRY and SYGVKD. The CDR3 is 15 residues long. The CDR3 reads CAISERESAYNEQFF. The DNA of the CDR3 is TGTGCCATCAGTGAGCGGGAGAGCGCCTACAATGAGCAGTTCTTC.

The V gene is TRBV2, the J gene TRBJ2-1, with 7 bases fitting TRBD1. V was clipped by 11 bases and J by 7 bases; unmatched bases: 8. The germline CDR1 and CDR2 sequences are SNHLY and FYNNEI. The CDR3 length is 12 residues. For the CDR3, the DNA is TGTGCCCCCAGGGACAGTGGGAATGAGCAGTTCTTC. Amino acid sequence: CAPRDSGNEQFF.

This chain uses TRBV19 with TRBJ1-1; possibly TRBD1 for D (5 bases). The CDR3 loop spans 13 amino acids. V was trimmed by 5 bases and J by 6 bases, leaving 13 bases between them. Germline CDR1 and CDR2: LNHDA and SQIVND (reference sequence). As DNA, the CDR3 is TGTGCCAGTAGTGACTTTGGGGGGGCTGAAGCTTTCTTT. Translation: CASSDFGGAEAFF.

The rearrangement links TRBV6-4 to TRBJ2-3, with D possibly matching TRBD2 (6 bases). This CDR3 has 15 amino acids. The V end was cut by 0 bases, the J end by 2 bases, with 9 bases between. Germline-derived CDR1 and CDR2 are MRHNA and SNTAGT. The CDR3 DNA reads as TGTGCCAGCAGTGACTCCGCGGGGTCCACAGATACGCAGTATTTT. Its protein product is CASSDSAGSTDTQYF.

The V and J genes are TRBV27 and TRBJ2-3, with TRBD2 identical over 9 bases. V lost 1 base and J lost 5; bases outside the gene matches: 10. Germline CDR1 MNHEY, CDR2 SMNVEV (reference sequence). The CDR3 extends over 17 amino acids. The CDR3 sequence: CASSLYSAGGRVDTQYF. Written as DNA, the CDR3 is TGTGCCAGCAGTTTATATTCGGCGGGGGGGCGAGTAGATACGCAGTATTTT.

The chain couples TRBV27 to TRBJ1-4; D is possibly TRBD1 (5 bases). The germline gives CDR1 MNHEY, CDR2 SMNVEV (reference sequence). The CDR3 is 14 residues long. Trimming took 5 bases from V and 11 from J, leaving 18 bases between them. As DNA, the CDR3 is TGTGCCAGCAGTACGGGTCCGACACAGGAGAAACTGTTTTTT. Translated: CASSTGPTQEKLFF.

As concerns this clone: Other DNA variants within this sample encode the same CDR3. The chain has TRBV6-4 and TRBJ1-5; maybe TRBD1 (5 bases). CDR1 and CDR2 from the germline V gene are MRHNA and SNTAGT. The CDR3 is 14 residues long. Trimming took off 0 bases at V and 2 bases at J, with 5 bases between the two ends. The CDR3 region is CASSDSGGNQPQHF. CDR3 in DNA: TGTGCCAGCAGTGACTCAGGGGGCAATCAGCCCCAGCATTTT.

J is TRBJ2-7 and V is TRBV6-6, with TRBD2 identical over 8 bases. The CDR3 covers 13 residues. After removal of 6 bases from V and 0 bases from J, the junction contained 1 base not matched to a gene. In germline, CDR1 is MNHNY, CDR2 SVGAGI (reference sequence). The CDR3 nucleotides read TGTGCCAGCAGCCGGGGGGGCTCCTACGAGCAGTACTTC. This encodes CASSRGGSYEQYF.

The chain uses TRBV5-4 and TRBJ2-7, with 12 positions matching TRBD2. The germline CDR1 and CDR2 sequences are SGHNT and YYREEE (reference sequence). V was clipped by 0 bases and J by 3 bases; unmatched bases: 7. CDR3 length equals 17 residues. The CDR3 DNA is TGTGCCAGCAGCTTGGAGGCTAGCGGGAGGGCCTTCTACGAGCAGTACTTC. Amino acids: CASSLEASGRAFYEQYF.

The chain carries TRBV4-1 and TRBJ1-3, with D uncertain. V lost 2 bases and J lost 5, with 7 bases in between. The CDR3 contains 13 residues. Looked up from germline, CDR1 is MGHRA and CDR2 is YSYEKL. CDR3 sequence (DNA): TGCGCCAGCAGCCAAAATTCTCGAAACACCATATATTTT. Translated: CASSQNSRNTIYF.

The gene calls are TRBV7-8 and TRBJ2-1; D might be TRBD2 (7 bases). Trimming left V 11 bases short and J 7 bases short, with 12 bases between. The CDR3 contains 11 residues. Per germline, CDR1 SGHVS and CDR2 FQNEAQ. The DNA for the CDR3 is TGTGCCCTAGGGGGGGCGAATGAGCAGTTCTTC. Its translation: CALGGANEQFF.

The chain carries TRBV4-2 and TRBJ1-4; unclear D gene. The germline CDR1 and CDR2 sequences are LGHNA and YNFKEQ. The CDR3 contains 15 residues. The ends were cut back, 0 bases at V and 10 bases at J, with 15 bases in the middle. The CDR3 spells CASSQDYRTEVKLFF. In DNA form, the CDR3 reads TGTGCCAGCAGCCAAGATTACCGGACTGAGGTAAAACTGTTTTTT.

The table lists this clone with a few counts. V usage is TRBV27 and J usage is TRBJ2-2; 7 positions agree with TRBD2. Germline lookup yields CDR1 MNHEY and CDR2 SMNVEV (reference sequence). The CDR3 covers 17 residues. V trimming: 5 bases; J trimming: 0 bases; junction bases outside the gene matches: 9. The CDR3 coding sequence is TGTGCCAGCAGTCGGTGGGGTGCGGGGGCGAACACCGGGGAGCTGTTTTTT. Residues: CASSRWGAGANTGELFF.